This T cell receptor beta chain came from a study of cytomegalovirus exposure and HLA in healthy donors. Whole-study context: Researchers previously reported finding 117 million unique TCR beta sequences from about 200 million T cells. Early released data had tens of millions of unique TCRs, all coming from HLA-typed donors. General study points: Cytomegalovirus association was listed for about 160 TCR beta chains. Later analysis identified a missense DCLRE1C variant that was linked to TCR beta V- and J-gene trimming.

Comment on this clone: Antigen unknown.

The study ran its PCR with 60 Vbeta and 13 Jbeta primers. Assay: immunoSEQ multiplex PCR; the TCRdb copy retains only in-frame clones and omits some. The table counts over 100,000 clones; roughly 3.7% lies in the top ten. This TCR was recovered from a man younger than 45 in good health and CMV-seronegative. Source material: PBMCs.

For the CDR3, the DNA is TGTGCCAGCAGTGTACTCGGAGAGACCCAGTACTTC. It encodes CASSVLGETQYF. The chain couples TRBV2 to TRBJ2-5; D not resolved. The V and J ends lost 4 bases and 4 bases respectively, with 7 bases between them. This CDR3 comprises 12 residues. Germline CDR1 is SNHLY and CDR2 is FYNNEI.